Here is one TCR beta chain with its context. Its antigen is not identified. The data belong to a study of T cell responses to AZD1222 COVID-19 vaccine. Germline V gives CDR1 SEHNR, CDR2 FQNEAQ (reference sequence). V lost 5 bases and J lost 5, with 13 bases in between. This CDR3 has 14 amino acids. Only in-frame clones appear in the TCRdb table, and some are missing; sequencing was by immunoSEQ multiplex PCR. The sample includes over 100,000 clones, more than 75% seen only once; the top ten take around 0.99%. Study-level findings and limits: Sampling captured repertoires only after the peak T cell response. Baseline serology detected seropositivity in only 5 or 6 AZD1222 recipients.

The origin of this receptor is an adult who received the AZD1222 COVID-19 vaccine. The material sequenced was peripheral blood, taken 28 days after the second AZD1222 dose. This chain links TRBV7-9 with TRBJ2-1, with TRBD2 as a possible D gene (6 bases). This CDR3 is CASSPRLGNNEQFF. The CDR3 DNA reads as TGTGCCAGCAGCCCCCGACTAGGTAACAATGAGCAGTTCTTC.